These T cell receptor beta chains were read from a single sample in a study of cytomegalovirus exposure and HLA in healthy donors. The protocol was immunoSEQ multiplex PCR, while the TCRdb copy is restricted to in-frame clones and leaves out a portion. In the table there are over 90,000 clones, 60% to 70% of which are singletons. Sequencing was performed on PBMCs. These receptors came from a woman in her forties or fifties in good health and CMV-seronegative. Each CDR3 is given with its conserved first and last residue. D genes are given only for firm matches. Where a row states a size, it is once, few, many or the class of an expanded clone; other rows omit it.

TRBJ2-7	TRBD2	14	NA	TRBV6-5	CASSHPGTSIGQYF	TGTGCCAGCAGTCACCCCGGGACTAGCATCGGGCAGTACTTC
TRBJ2-7	NA	15	once	TRBV11-2	CASSYLRDKGGEQYF	TGTGCCAGCAGCTACCTCCGGGACAAGGGTGGAGAGCAGTACTTC
TRBJ1-5	NA	15	NA	TRBV5-1	CASRYYPRGDQPQHF	TGCGCCAGCAGATATTACCCACGGGGAGATCAGCCCCAGCATTTT
TRBJ2-1	TRBD2	15	NA	TRBV9	CASSDGGGAYNEQFF	TGTGCCAGCAGTGATGGCGGGGGAGCCTACAATGAGCAGTTCTTC
TRBJ2-5	NA	13	NA	TRBV7-6	CASSPRDYETQYF	TGTGCCAGCAGCCCGCGGGATTATGAGACCCAGTACTTC
TRBJ1-4	TRBD1	19	NA	TRBV4-1	CASSLSRGTTRQVNEKLFF	TGCGCCAGCAGCCTATCCAGGGGGACAACCCGGCAAGTTAATGAAAAACTGTTTTTT
TRBJ2-7	NA	14	NA	TRBV27	CASSNQGHHYEQYF	TGTGCCAGTTCTAACCAGGGCCACCATTACGAGCAGTACTTC
TRBJ2-3	NA	15	few	TRBV6-6	CASSYSGESTDTQYF	TGTGCCAGCAGTTACTCCGGGGAGTCCACAGATACGCAGTATTTT
TRBJ2-7	NA	15	NA	TRBV4-3	CASSQDVRGTYEQYF	TGCGCCAGCAGCCAAGATGTACGGGGGACCTACGAGCAGTACTTC
TRBJ2-1	TRBD2	16	NA	TRBV19	CASSRTSGRALNEQFF	TGTGCCAGTAGTAGGACTAGCGGGAGGGCTTTGAATGAGCAGTTCTTC
TRBJ1-2	NA	11	NA	TRBV29-1	CSVEHLSGYTF	TGCAGCGTTGAACATCTGAGTGGCTACACCTTC
TRBJ2-7	NA	14	NA	TRBV5-1	CASSGGLGAYEQYF	TGCGCCAGCAGCGGGGGACTGGGAGCGTACGAGCAGTACTTC
TRBJ2-3	NA	14	NA	TRBV5-4	CASSFWEKTDTQYF	TGTGCCAGCAGCTTTTGGGAGAAAACAGATACGCAGTATTTT
TRBJ2-7	NA	15	NA	TRBV7-9	CASSLAGLAIYEQYF	TGTGCCAGCAGCTTAGCGGGTCTAGCCATCTACGAGCAGTACTTC
TRBJ1-6	NA	16	NA	TRBV19	CASHQERGSGNSPLHF	TGTGCCAGTCACCAGGAGCGGGGCAGTGGTAATTCACCCCTCCACTTT
TRBJ1-6	TRBD1	13	NA	TRBV5-6	CASRTGFNSPLHF	TGTGCCAGCAGGACAGGGTTTAATTCACCCCTCCACTTT